The 20 T cell receptor beta chains below were found in one sample sequenced in a study of T cell responses to AZD1222 COVID-19 vaccine. The table came from immunoSEQ multiplex PCR; TCRdb's copy has only in-frame clones and leaves some out. The sample includes 120,000 or so clones, 70% to 90% of them seen just once. Here the sequenced sample was peripheral blood, taken on day 0 of AZD1222 vaccination. These receptors originate from an adult in good health.

This clone has more than one count but fewer than ten. V usage is TRBV12-3 or TRBV12-4 and J usage is TRBJ1-5; D possibly corresponds to TRBD1 (5 bases). CDR3 length: 12 residues. Trimming cost V 7 bases and J 7 bases, with 11 bases left between them. The CDR3 nucleotides are TGTGCCAGCAAATGGGGCGGGCAGCCCCAGCATTTT. Its translation: CASKWGGQPQHF.

CDR3 sequence reads: CASSFSSRDRDYGYTF. The CDR3 region has the DNA TGTGCCAGCAGCTTCTCGTCCCGGGACAGGGACTATGGCTACACCTTC. This chain uses TRBV28 with TRBJ1-2, with 9 bases fitting TRBD1. Germline CDR1 and CDR2: MDHEN and SYDVKM. The CDR3 totals 16 residues. V was clipped by 6 bases and J by 3 bases; unmatched bases: 11.

This chain links TRBV9 with TRBJ2-7; 13 bases map to TRBD2. From germline, CDR1 is SGDLS and CDR2 YYNGEE. This CDR3 is built from 17 residues. V lost 3 bases to trimming and J lost 2 bases; unmatched junction nucleotides: 8. CDR3 amino acids: CASSGTGTSGDTYEQYF. The CDR3 DNA is TGTGCCAGCAGCGGAACCGGGACTAGCGGGGATACCTACGAGCAGTACTTC.

The chain is built from TRBV6-5 and TRBJ1-1; TRBD1 aligns across 8 bases. CDR1 is MNHEY and CDR2 is SVGAGI in the germline V gene. The CDR3 extends over 14 amino acids. V lost 2 bases, J lost 5 bases, and 4 bases stayed unmatched. The CDR3 here is CASSYVQGGTEAFF. The DNA of the CDR3 is TGTGCCAGCAGTTACGTACAGGGGGGGACTGAAGCTTTCTTT.

The rearrangement uses TRBV24-1 and TRBJ2-3, with 7 bases that match TRBD1. Germline assignment: CDR1 KGHDR and CDR2 SFDVKD. With V trimmed by 4 bases and J by 0 bases, 6 bases remained unmatched. The CDR3 length is 16 residues. CDR3 sequence reads: CATSDSGQTSTDTQYF. The CDR3 DNA follows: TGTGCCACCAGTGACTCGGGACAGACTAGCACAGATACGCAGTATTTT.

This chain joins TRBV6-5 and TRBJ2-7; D tentatively fits TRBD1 or TRBD2 (5 bases each). This CDR3 contains 14 residues. Germline V lookup: CDR1 MNHEY, CDR2 SVGAGI. Trimming took 5 bases from V and 4 from J, leaving 15 bases between them. In nucleotides, the CDR3 is TGTGCCAGCAGTCCCGGGGCCTCTTTTTACGAGCAGTACTTC. Translating gives CASSPGASFYEQYF.

This rearrangement joins TRBV4-1 to TRBJ2-7, with D possibly matching TRBD1 (6 bases). The CDR3 extends over 15 amino acids. The V and J ends lost 2 bases and 6 bases respectively, with 17 bases between them. The germline gives CDR1 MGHRA, CDR2 YSYEKL. The CDR3 DNA reads TGCGCCAGCAGCCAAACCCGGACAGCGGATCGCGAGCAGTACTTC. Translated: CASSQTRTADREQYF.

The chain couples TRBV6-5 to TRBJ2-7; D not certain. Germline CDR1 MNHEY, CDR2 SVGAGI. V lost 2 bases to trimming and J lost 2 bases, with 10 bases between them. The CDR3 spans 14 residues. The CDR3 bases are TGTGCCAGCAGTTACGGTGAGGTAACCTACGAGCAGTACTTC. Translated: CASSYGEVTYEQYF.

The chain links TRBV4-1 to TRBJ1-2, with D uncertain. Germline assignment: CDR1 MGHRA and CDR2 YSYEKL. V was cut by 1 base and J by 0 bases, with 12 bases left in between. The CDR3 is 16 amino acids. The CDR3 DNA is TGCGCCAGCAGCCAAGTGTCGGGATCGGCTAACTATGGCTACACCTTC. It translates to CASSQVSGSANYGYTF.

V gene TRBV11-1 combines with J gene TRBJ1-1, with TRBD1 identical over 7 bases. With V trimmed by 3 bases and J by 1 base, 5 bases remained unmatched. The germline CDR1 and CDR2 sequences are SGHAT and FQDESV (reference sequence). The CDR3 runs 15 residues. Here the CDR3 DNA reads TGTGCCAGCAGCTTTGGGGGGACAGCGAACACTGAAGCTTTCTTT. Amino acids: CASSFGGTANTEAFF.

This clone was recorded only once. The CDR3 DNA sequence: TGTGCCAGCAGTTACATTGGCGGCCGCGGCGGTAGCACAGATACGCAGTATTTT. This codes for CASSYIGGRGGSTDTQYF. The chain couples TRBV6-2 or TRBV6-3 to TRBJ2-3; no clear D gene. Trimming pared 2 bases from V and 0 bases from J, leaving 18 bases between. The CDR3 loop spans 18 amino acids. The germline V gene has CDR1 MNHEY and CDR2 SVGEGT.

This clone has more than one count but fewer than ten. The CDR3 coding sequence is TGTGCCAGCAGCTTATATGGGACAAGCCTACCAGAGCAGTACTTC. Amino acids: CASSLYGTSLPEQYF. This chain connects TRBV7-9 to TRBJ2-7; D is perhaps TRBD1 (6 bases). The germline V and J ends were trimmed by 2 bases and 7 bases, with 18 bases remaining between them. This CDR3 is 15 amino acids long. Germline loops: CDR1 SEHNR, CDR2 FQNEAQ (reference sequence).

This chain connects TRBV6-1 to TRBJ1-3, with D hard to call. The CDR3 is 16 amino acids. Per germline, CDR1 MNHNS and CDR2 SASEGT. Trimming shortened V by 2 bases and J by 4 bases, and 15 bases separated the two germline ends. The CDR3 spells CASSESRVSAGNTIYF. The DNA for the CDR3 is TGTGCCAGCAGTGAAAGTCGGGTCTCTGCGGGAAACACCATATATTTT.

CDR3 loop: CASSLSQGPYEQYF. CDR3 in DNA: TGTGCCAGCAGTTTATCCCAGGGGCCGTACGAGCAGTACTTC. V is TRBV28 and J is TRBJ2-7; TRBD1 is a possible D gene (6 bases). The CDR3 has 14 residues. From germline, CDR1 is MDHEN and CDR2 SYDVKM. The V and J ends lost 1 base and 4 bases respectively, with 11 bases between them.

The DNA for the CDR3 is TGTGCCTGGAGTAGGGACTCTGGAAACACCATATATTTT. It codes for CAWSRDSGNTIYF. The gene calls are TRBV30 and TRBJ1-3; the D is unclear. Germline values: CDR1 GTSNPN, CDR2 SVGIG (reference sequence). CDR3 length: 13 residues. V gave up 2 bases and J gave up 0 bases, with 5 bases separating them.

The chain carries TRBV4-3 and TRBJ2-2, with TRBD1 identical over 8 bases. Germline V lookup: CDR1 LGHNA, CDR2 YSLEER. V was pared by 1 base and J by 6 bases, with 7 bases of the junction left unmatched. This CDR3 has 16 residues. The CDR3 is CASSQGGQDTPGELFF. DNA of the CDR3: TGCGCCAGCAGCCAAGGGGGACAGGATACCCCCGGGGAGCTGTTTTTT.

The chain links TRBV29-1 to TRBJ2-3, with 9 bases lining up with TRBD2. Germline lookup yields CDR1 SQVTM and CDR2 ANQGSEA. V dropped 3 bases and J dropped 4; count of bases not matched to a gene: 5. The CDR3 sequence is 14 residues long. Written as DNA, the CDR3 is TGCAGCGTTGAGGTAGCGGGAGCGGCAGATACGCAGTATTTT. This translates into CSVEVAGAADTQYF.

V usage is TRBV10-3 and J usage is TRBJ1-2, with TRBD1 as a possible D gene (5 bases). CDR1 is ENHRY and CDR2 is SYGVKD in the germline V gene. This CDR3 spans 14 amino acids. Trimming shortened V by 4 bases and J by 3 bases, and 12 bases separated the two germline ends. In DNA, the CDR3 is TGTGCCATCAGTGTCGGGGCGACGGACTATGGCTACACCTTC. It translates to CAISVGATDYGYTF.

The chain is built from TRBV29-1 and TRBJ1-2; 8 bases line up with TRBD1. After removal of 5 bases from V and 3 bases from J, the junction contained 2 bases not matched to a gene. The CDR3 has 12 residues. Per germline, CDR1 SQVTM and CDR2 ANQGSEA. The CDR3 is CSVQDRDYGYTF. The CDR3 DNA reads TGCAGCGTTCAGGACAGGGACTATGGCTACACCTTC. Together with reference TRBV29-1 and TRBJ1-2, the CDR3 gives the full variable domain: SAVISQKPSRDICQRGTSLTIQCQVDSQVTMMFWYRQQPGQSLTLIATANQGSEATYESGFVIDKFPISRPNLTFSTLTVSNMSPEDSSIYLCSVQDRDYGYTFGSGTRLTVV.

This clone has just one count. This chain joins TRBV3-1 (or the pseudogene TRBV3-2) and TRBJ1-6, with 7 bases that match TRBD1. Germline assignment: CDR1 LGHDT and CDR2 YNNKEL (reference sequence). V lost 4 bases to trimming and J lost 7 bases; unmatched junction nucleotides: 10. The CDR3 contains 16 residues. The CDR3 bases are TGTGCCAGCAGCCTCGGGACAGCGCTGGGGAATTCACCCCTCCACTTT. Translating gives CASSLGTALGNSPLHF.